This T cell receptor (beta chain) was sequenced during a study of CD8 T cells in ankylosing spondylitis. Notes on this clonotype: A much larger clone differs by one base, so this may be a read error.

Germline loops: CDR1 SNHLY, CDR2 FYNNEI. This CDR3 is 11 amino acids long. V gave up 3 bases and J gave up 6 bases, with 3 bases separating them. For TCR beta, libraries came from quantitative 5'-RACE with molecular barcodes. TCRdb reanalysed the 5' RACE reads using MiXCR and keeps one entry per CDR3 protein. Of 210,000 or so distinct CDR3 sequences listed, 8.2% are singletons. Sequencing input: blood, either unsorted or a sorted T cell fraction (not recorded which). The TCR comes from a female donor with ankylosing spondylitis or in good health (not recorded which). This sequence joins TRBV2 and TRBJ2-1; no reliable D call. CDR3 sequence: CASSETNEQFF. DNA for the CDR3: TGTGCCAGCAGTGAGACCAATGAGCAGTTCTTC.